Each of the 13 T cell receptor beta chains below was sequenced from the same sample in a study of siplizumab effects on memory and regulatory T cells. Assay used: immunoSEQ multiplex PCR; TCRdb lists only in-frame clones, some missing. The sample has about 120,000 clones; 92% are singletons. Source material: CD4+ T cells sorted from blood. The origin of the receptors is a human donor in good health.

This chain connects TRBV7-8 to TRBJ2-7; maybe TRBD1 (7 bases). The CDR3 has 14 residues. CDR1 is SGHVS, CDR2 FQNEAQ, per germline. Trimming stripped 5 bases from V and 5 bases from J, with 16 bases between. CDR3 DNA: TGTGCCAGCAGCCTCCGACAGGGACTCGACGAGCAGTACTTC. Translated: CASSLRQGLDEQYF.

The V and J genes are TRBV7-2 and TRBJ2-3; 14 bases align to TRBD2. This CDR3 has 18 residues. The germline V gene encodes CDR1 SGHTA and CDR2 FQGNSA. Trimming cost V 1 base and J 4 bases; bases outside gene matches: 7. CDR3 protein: CASSLVRLAGGQADTQYF. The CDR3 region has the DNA TGTGCCAGCAGCTTAGTCCGACTAGCGGGGGGGCAAGCAGATACGCAGTATTTT. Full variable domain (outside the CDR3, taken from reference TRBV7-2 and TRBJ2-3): GAGVSQSPSNKVTEKGKDVELRCDPISGHTALYWYRQSLGQGLEFLIYFQGNSAPDKSGLPSDRFSAERTGGSVSTLTIQRTQQEDSAVYLCASSLVRLAGGQADTQYFGPGTRLTVL.

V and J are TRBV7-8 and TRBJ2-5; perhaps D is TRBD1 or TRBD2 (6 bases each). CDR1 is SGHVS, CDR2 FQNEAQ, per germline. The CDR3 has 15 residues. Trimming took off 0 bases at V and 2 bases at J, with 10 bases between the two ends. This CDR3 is CASSLAGGEQETQYF. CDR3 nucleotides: TGTGCCAGCAGCTTAGCGGGGGGCGAACAAGAGACCCAGTACTTC. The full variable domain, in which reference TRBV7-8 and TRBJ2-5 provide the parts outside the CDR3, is GAGVSQSPRYKVAKRGQDVALRCDPISGHVSLFWYQQALGQGPEFLTYFQNEAQLDKSGLPSDRFFAERPEGSVSTLKIQRTQQEDSAVYLCASSLAGGEQETQYFGPGTRLLVL.

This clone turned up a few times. CDR3: CASSRRVDNQHF. CDR3 bases: TGTGCCAGCAGCCGGAGAGTAGATAACCAGCATTTT. This chain uses TRBV2 with TRBJ1-5; D unresolved. The CDR3 extends over 12 amino acids. Germline CDR1 reads SNHLY; CDR2 reads FYNNEI. V gave up 6 bases and J gave up 12 bases, with 15 bases separating them.

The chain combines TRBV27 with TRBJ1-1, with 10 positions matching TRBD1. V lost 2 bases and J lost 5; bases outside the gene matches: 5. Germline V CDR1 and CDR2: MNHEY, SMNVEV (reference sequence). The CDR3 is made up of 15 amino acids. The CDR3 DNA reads TGTGCCAGCAGTTTAAGGACAGGGGGGGTAACTGAAGCTTTCTTT. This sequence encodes CASSLRTGGVTEAFF.

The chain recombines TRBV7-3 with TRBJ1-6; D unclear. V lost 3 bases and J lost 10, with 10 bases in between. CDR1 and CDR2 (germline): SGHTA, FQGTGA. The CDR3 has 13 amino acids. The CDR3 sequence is CASSLTKGSPLHF. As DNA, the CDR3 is TGTGCCAGCAGCTTGACAAAAGGGTCACCCCTCCACTTT.

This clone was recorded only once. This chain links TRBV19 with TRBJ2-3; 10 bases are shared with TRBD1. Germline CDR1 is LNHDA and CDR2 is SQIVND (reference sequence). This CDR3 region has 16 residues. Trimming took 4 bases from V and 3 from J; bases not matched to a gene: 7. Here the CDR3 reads CASSRNDRGQTDTQYF. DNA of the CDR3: TGTGCCAGTAGTAGAAACGACAGGGGGCAAACAGATACGCAGTATTTT.

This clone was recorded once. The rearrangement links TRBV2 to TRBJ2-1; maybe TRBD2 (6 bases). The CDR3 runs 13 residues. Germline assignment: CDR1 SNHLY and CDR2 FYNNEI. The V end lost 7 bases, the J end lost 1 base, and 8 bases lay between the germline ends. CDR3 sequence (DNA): TGTGCCAGCAATCGGGGGTCCTACAATGAGCAGTTCTTC. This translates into CASNRGSYNEQFF. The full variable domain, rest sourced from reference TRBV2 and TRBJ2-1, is EPEVTQTPSHQVTQMGQEVILRCVPISNHLYFYWYRQILGQKVEFLVSFYNNEISEKSEIFDDQFSVERPDGSNFTLKIRSTKLEDSAMYFCASNRGSYNEQFFGPGTRLTVL.

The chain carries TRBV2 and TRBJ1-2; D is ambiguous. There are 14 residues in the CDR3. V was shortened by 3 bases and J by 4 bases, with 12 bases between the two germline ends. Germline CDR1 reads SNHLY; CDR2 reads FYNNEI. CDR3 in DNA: TGTGCCAGCAGTGACGCTGGGTTCGGCTATGGCTACACCTTC. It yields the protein CASSDAGFGYGYTF.

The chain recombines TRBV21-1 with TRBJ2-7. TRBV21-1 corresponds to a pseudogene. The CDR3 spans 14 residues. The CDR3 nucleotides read TGTGCCAGCAGCAAAGCGCTTTGGCGATACGAGCAGTACTTC. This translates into CASSKALWRYEQYF.

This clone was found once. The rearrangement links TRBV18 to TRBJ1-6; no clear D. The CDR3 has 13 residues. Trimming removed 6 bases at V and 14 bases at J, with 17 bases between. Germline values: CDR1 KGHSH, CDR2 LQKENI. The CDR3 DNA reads TGTGCCAGCTCCCAACGGGAGGCACTAACCCTCCACTTT. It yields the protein CASSQREALTLHF.

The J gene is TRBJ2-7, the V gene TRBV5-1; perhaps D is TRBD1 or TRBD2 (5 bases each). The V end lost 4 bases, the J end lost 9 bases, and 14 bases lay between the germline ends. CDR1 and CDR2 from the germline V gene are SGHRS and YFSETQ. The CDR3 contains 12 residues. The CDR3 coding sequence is TGCGCCAGCAGCCTTCCGGGGCTCGGGCAGTACTTC. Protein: CASSLPGLGQYF.

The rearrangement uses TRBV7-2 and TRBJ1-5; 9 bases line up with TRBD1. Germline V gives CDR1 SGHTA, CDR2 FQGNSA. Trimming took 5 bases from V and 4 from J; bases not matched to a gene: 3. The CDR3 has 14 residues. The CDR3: CASSGTGYNQPQHF. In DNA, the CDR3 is TGTGCCAGCAGCGGGACAGGGTATAATCAGCCCCAGCATTTT.